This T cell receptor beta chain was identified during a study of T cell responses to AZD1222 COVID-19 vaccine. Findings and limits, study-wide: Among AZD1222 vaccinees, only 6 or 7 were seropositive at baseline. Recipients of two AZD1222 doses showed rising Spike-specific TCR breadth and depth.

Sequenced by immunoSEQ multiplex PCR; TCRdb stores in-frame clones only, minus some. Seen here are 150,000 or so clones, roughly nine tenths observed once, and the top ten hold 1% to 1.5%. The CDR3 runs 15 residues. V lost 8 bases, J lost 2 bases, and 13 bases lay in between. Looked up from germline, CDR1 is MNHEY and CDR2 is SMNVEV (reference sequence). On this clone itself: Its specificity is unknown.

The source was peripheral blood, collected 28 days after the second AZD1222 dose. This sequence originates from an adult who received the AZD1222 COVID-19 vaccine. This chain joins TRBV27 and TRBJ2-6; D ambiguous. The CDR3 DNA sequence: TGTGCCAGCGCCTTAGGGAAGGCTGGGGCCAACGTCCTGACTTTC. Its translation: CASALGKAGANVLTF.